Listed below are T cell receptor beta chains from one sample, sequenced in a study of OX40 agonist ivuxolimab in advanced cancers. Data came from immunoSEQ multiplex PCR; TCRdb stores just in-frame clones and leaves some out. Of roughly 59,000 clones listed, 84% are singletons. Specimen: CD4+ or CD8+ T cells sorted from blood, collected in a trial of the OX40 agonist ivuxolimab. The receptor source for this set is an adult with an advanced solid tumor such as melanoma, head and neck, liver or kidney cancer. The CDR3 runs from the conserved cysteine through the conserved F or W. Fields, in order: D gene, J gene, V gene, CDR3 DNA, CDR3 protein. A D gene is named only where the DNA matches it firmly.

>.|TRBJ2-1|TRBV30
TGTGCCTGGCGGAGCCCGTTAAGAGGCAATGAGCAGTTCTTC
CAWRSPLRGNEQFF
>.|TRBJ2-7|TRBV5-4
TGTGCCAGCAGCTTAAGTCCCTCCTACGAGCAGTACTTC
CASSLSPSYEQYF
>.|TRBJ2-4|TRBV4-1
TGCGCCAGCAGCCACAGAGCAGGACTAGCCAAAAACATTCAGTACTTC
CASSHRAGLAKNIQYF
>TRBD2|TRBJ2-3|TRBV5-1
TGCGCCAGCAGCCCCCGCAGCGGGACCACAGATACGCAGTATTTT
CASSPRSGTTDTQYF
>.|TRBJ1-1|TRBV5-5
TGTGCCAGCCACCCGGACGGCAACACTGAAGCTTTCTTT
CASHPDGNTEAFF
>TRBD1|TRBJ1-2|TRBV7-6
TGTGCCAGCAGCCCCAGACAGGGGGGCTATGGCTACACCTTC
CASSPRQGGYGYTF
>.|TRBJ2-1|TRBV23-1
TGCGCCAGCAGTCACTTCCCTTGGACAGAAGTCCCCAATGAGCAGTTCTTC
CASSHFPWTEVPNEQFF
>.|TRBJ1-2|TRBV6-1
TGTGCCAGCAGTCTGGACACGGAATATGGCTACACCTTC
CASSLDTEYGYTF
>.|TRBJ1-4|TRBV7-6
TGTGCCAGCAGTTACGGGAATGAAAAACTGTTTTTT
CASSYGNEKLFF
>TRBD1|TRBJ1-1|TRBV5-4
TGTGCCAGCAGCTTGGAAGGTGGGACAGGGGGCCCCGTGACTGCTGAAGCTTTCTTT
CASSLEGGTGGPVTAEAFF
>.|TRBJ2-7|TRBV5-1
TGCGCCAGCAGCTCAGCGACTGGACGGCAGTACTTC
CASSSATGRQYF